This entry describes one TCR beta chain. This record belongs to a study of T cells expressing NK-cell markers. Study details: It was sorted CD3+CD56-NKG2C+, CD3+CD56+NKG2C- and CD3+CD56+NKG2C+ T cells that provided the TCR beta repertoires.

From its re-call of the 5' RACE reads, TCRdb lists each CDR3 protein once, without DNA. The clone table shows roughly 430,000 distinct CDR3 sequences, with the ten largest holding 7.3%. The CDR3 loop spans 14 amino acids. The chain is built from TRBV12-3 or TRBV12-4 and TRBJ2-3. Input material: blood T cells: a sorted CD56 or NKG2C T cell subset, CD4+ or CD8+ T cells, or bulk PBMC T cells (not recorded which). This sequence originates from a woman between 18 and 75 years old in good health. The CDR3 is CASSLASATDTQYF.